These 30 T cell receptor beta chains originate from one sample sequenced in a study of molecular identifiers for immune sequencing clone quantification. TCRdb reprocessed the PCR reads with MiXCR, giving one entry per CDR3 protein. The sample holds under 600,000 distinct CDR3 sequences, 25% seen once. Sequenced material: naive CD8+ T cells from blood, with Jurkat cell RNA spiked in. Noted subset: FACS-sorted CD8+CD4-CCR7+CD45RA+ naive T cells. All receptors come from a human donor in good health. Some libraries in this study had Jurkat cell RNA spiked in.

This clonotype showed up many times. A read error may produce the germline difference seen at one junction end. The CDR3 sequence: CASSRLGQGEIADTQYF. CDR3 sequence (DNA): TGTGCTAGCAGCCGTCTCGGACAGGGTGAAATAGCAGATACGCAGTATTTT. V and J are TRBV7-7 and TRBJ2-3, with 8 bases fitting TRBD1. There are 17 residues in the CDR3. Looked up from germline, CDR1 is SSHAT and CDR2 is FNYEAQ (reference sequence).

Concerning this clonotype itself: A much larger clone differs by one base, so this may be a read error. The gene calls are TRBV5-1 and TRBJ1-1; weak D call: TRBD1 (6 bases). Germline V gene lookup returns CDR1 SGHRS and CDR2 YFSETQ. The V and J ends lost 4 bases and 4 bases respectively, with 11 bases between them. This CDR3 region has 13 residues. DNA for the CDR3: TGCGCCAGCAGCATAACAGGGATCACTGAAGCTTTCTTT. This encodes CASSITGITEAFF.

This clonotype occurred once. Since a much larger clone is just one base distant, this may be a read error. The chain combines TRBV16 with TRBJ1-1; D uncertain. The CDR3 runs 13 residues. CDR1 and CDR2 from the germline V gene are KGHSY and FQNENV. DNA of the CDR3: TGTGCCAGCAACCAACGGGCCAACACTGAAGCTTTCTTT. Translation: CASNQRANTEAFF.

The genes are TRBV10-3 and TRBJ2-1; 8 bases map to TRBD2. The CDR3 totals 14 residues. V was clipped by 0 bases and J by 6 bases; unmatched bases: 1. Per the germline V gene, CDR1 is ENHRY and CDR2 is SYGVKD. CDR3: CAISESGGVNEQFF. As DNA, the CDR3 is TGTGCCATCAGTGAGTCCGGGGGGGTCAATGAGCAGTTCTTC.

Concerning this clonotype: A read error may account for a junction end that differs from germline. This sequence joins TRBV4-3 and TRBJ2-7; TRBD2 agrees at 7 bases. This CDR3 region has 16 residues. Germline values: CDR1 LGHNA, CDR2 YSLEER. The CDR3 DNA reads TGCGCCAGCAGCAAAGATAGGAGGGAGGGGACCTACGAGCAGTACTTC. This sequence encodes CASSKDRREGTYEQYF.

This clonotype turned up a few times. The chain couples TRBV28 to TRBJ2-7; 7 bases align to TRBD1. In germline, CDR1 is MDHEN, CDR2 SYDVKM. The CDR3 is 13 amino acids. J was trimmed by 2 bases and V by 8 bases; bases with no gene match: 6. The CDR3 bases are TGTGCCAGCCAGACCGGGACAGCCTACGAGCAGTACTTC. Residues: CASQTGTAYEQYF.

The rearrangement links TRBV27 to TRBJ1-1; D might be TRBD1 (6 bases). This CDR3 is built from 14 residues. V was pared by 6 bases and J by 4 bases, with 15 bases between. Germline values: CDR1 MNHEY, CDR2 SMNVEV (reference sequence). The CDR3, as DNA: TGTGCCAGCAGGGGGGGGGCGGGGGGCACTGAAGCTTTCTTT. Translated: CASRGGAGGTEAFF.

The rearrangement links TRBV2 to TRBJ2-1, with TRBD2 identical over 8 bases. J gave up 0 bases and V 4 bases, and 11 bases lay outside the gene matches. The CDR3 covers 18 residues. The germline gives CDR1 SNHLY, CDR2 FYNNEI. Here the CDR3 DNA reads TGTGCCAGCAGTGGGACTAGCTGGAAAGCTCCCTCCTACAATGAGCAGTTCTTC. Residues: CASSGTSWKAPSYNEQFF.

This chain connects TRBV19 to TRBJ2-2, with 12 bases aligning to TRBD1. Germline V gene lookup returns CDR1 LNHDA and CDR2 SQIVND (reference sequence). This CDR3 has 15 amino acids. V lost 3 bases to trimming and J lost 6 bases; unmatched junction nucleotides: 2. CDR3 nucleotides: TGTGCCAGTAGTATGCGGGACAGGGGGCCCGGGGAGCTGTTTTTT. Protein: CASSMRDRGPGELFF.

To note about this clonotype: This clone may be a read error of a much larger clone one base away. This chain joins TRBV7-9 and TRBJ1-4; D is ambiguous. The CDR3 is 16 amino acids. Between the trimmed V and J ends, which lost 1 base and 6 bases, there was a span of 15 bases. In germline, CDR1 is SEHNR, CDR2 FQNEAQ (reference sequence). The CDR3 DNA follows: TGTGCCAGCAGCTTAGAAGTTGGAGGGCTTGATGAAAAACTGTTTTTT. Its translation: CASSLEVGGLDEKLFF.

The chain links TRBV27 to TRBJ2-3; a weak D match, TRBD2 (5 bases). The germline CDR1 and CDR2 sequences are MNHEY and SMNVEV (reference sequence). Trimming left V 2 bases short and J 0 bases short, with 12 bases between. The CDR3 has 16 residues. Here the CDR3 reads CASSLGSLASTDTQYF. The CDR3, as DNA: TGTGCCAGCAGTTTAGGTTCGCTAGCTAGCACAGATACGCAGTATTTT.

The chain uses TRBV6-2 or TRBV6-3 and TRBJ1-5; 7 bases match TRBD1. V lost 6 bases and J lost 7; bases outside the gene matches: 6. CDR3 length equals 13 residues. Germline V gives CDR1 MNHEY, CDR2 SVGEGT. The CDR3 region has the DNA TGTGCCAGCAGGGGTACAGGGGTGCAGCCCCAGCATTTT. Its protein product is CASRGTGVQPQHF.

Only one count was recorded for this clonotype. A much larger clone differs by one base, so this may be a read error. This sequence joins TRBV5-5 and TRBJ2-7; D call uncertain. Germline-derived CDR1 and CDR2 are SGHKS and YYEKEE (reference sequence). Trimming removed 0 bases at V and 5 bases at J, with 12 bases between. The CDR3 length is 14 residues. The CDR3 is CASSLAPGPDEQYF. The CDR3 DNA sequence: TGTGCCAGCAGCTTGGCGCCGGGCCCGGACGAGCAGTACTTC.

This clonotype was detected only a few times. CDR3 sequence (DNA): TGTGCCAGCAGTCCTGGGGACGTTAGTGGAAACACCATATATTTT. Translating gives CASSPGDVSGNTIYF. This chain joins TRBV5-4 and TRBJ1-3; tentatively, D is TRBD1 (5 bases). This CDR3 is 15 amino acids long. Germline CDR1 SGHNT, CDR2 YYREEE (reference sequence). Trimming stripped 5 bases from V and 3 bases from J, with 15 bases between.

There are a few counts of this clonotype. V and J are TRBV12-5 and TRBJ2-3; D is tentatively TRBD1 or TRBD2 (5 bases each). This CDR3 region has 17 residues. CDR1 is LGHNT, CDR2 FRNRAP, per germline. With 4 bases removed from V and 6 bases from J, the gap between germline ends came to 23 bases. CDR3 region: CASGSSPGGTLLDTQYF. The CDR3 region has the DNA TGTGCTAGTGGTTCCAGCCCCGGTGGGACGCTGTTGGATACGCAGTATTTT.

As regards this clonotype: This may be a read error: a much more frequent sequence differs by one nucleotide. In nucleotides, the CDR3 is TGCGCCAGTCGATTTGACAGGAATAATGAAAACCTGTTTTTT. It yields the protein CASRFDRNNENLFF. The chain is built from TRBV5-1 and TRBJ1-4; D possibly corresponds to TRBD1 (6 bases). This CDR3 is built from 14 residues. Germline V gives CDR1 SGHRS, CDR2 YFSETQ.

This clonotype was recorded a few times. The CDR3 region is CSARFTGSSSYEQYF. For the CDR3, the DNA is TGCAGTGCTAGATTTACCGGGAGTAGCTCCTACGAGCAGTACTTC. V usage is TRBV20-1 and J usage is TRBJ2-7; tentative D call: TRBD2 (6 bases). The CDR3 is 15 amino acids. Trimming pared 2 bases from V and 0 bases from J, leaving 14 bases between. The V gene's germline CDR1 is DFQATT and CDR2 SNEGSKA (reference sequence).

As for this clonotype: A much larger clonotype is one base distant, so this may be a read error. The rearrangement joins TRBV20-1 to TRBJ2-2, with TRBD1 matching 8 bases. The CDR3 sequence is 17 residues long. Germline V gives CDR1 DFQATT, CDR2 SNEGSKA (reference sequence). V was pared by 0 bases and J by 7 bases, with 13 bases of the junction left unmatched. This CDR3 is CSARDRDRPRLSGELFF. CDR3 in DNA: TGCAGTGCTAGAGATAGGGACAGGCCCCGGCTCAGCGGGGAGCTGTTTTTT.

This clonotype was seen only a few times. The J gene is TRBJ1-5, the V gene TRBV4-1; 7 bases are a match to TRBD1. CDR1 is MGHRA and CDR2 is YSYEKL in the germline V gene. With 6 bases clipped from V and 4 bases from J, the junction kept 15 bases outside the gene matches. The CDR3 totals 17 residues. The CDR3: CASSPPQSEGANQPQHF. The DNA for the CDR3 is TGCGCCAGCAGTCCCCCGCAGTCGGAGGGGGCTAATCAGCCCCAGCATTTT.

This clonotype was observed a few times. At one boundary the junction diverges from the germline segment, which might be a read error. The J gene is TRBJ2-5, the V gene TRBV7-9, with a tentative D call TRBD2 (7 bases). This CDR3 has 16 residues. CDR1 and CDR2 (germline): SEHNR, FQNEAQ (reference sequence). CDR3 DNA sequence: TGTGCCAGCAGCTTTTCGGGGGGCAGTTTCCAAGAGATCCAGTACTTC. Translating gives CASSFSGGSFQEIQYF.

This chain links TRBV6-6 with TRBJ2-5, with TRBD2 identical over 16 bases. Trimming at V came to 7 bases and at J to 3 bases, leaving 11 bases not matched to a gene. The CDR3 covers 18 residues. The germline V gene encodes CDR1 MNHNY and CDR2 SVGAGI (reference sequence). The CDR3 spells CASKYTPGLAGGKETQYF. For the CDR3, the DNA is TGTGCCAGCAAATATACACCGGGACTAGCGGGAGGGAAAGAGACCCAGTACTTC.

The chain carries TRBV12-3 or TRBV12-4 and TRBJ1-1; tentative D call: TRBD1 (5 bases). This CDR3 contains 12 residues. The V and J ends lost 6 bases and 6 bases respectively, with 11 bases between them. The CDR3 reads CASSHWGAEAFF. As DNA, the CDR3 is TGTGCCAGCAGCCACTGGGGGGCTGAAGCTTTCTTT.

This clonotype came up a few times. The genes are TRBV14 and TRBJ2-1; TRBD2 matches 11 bases. CDR1 and CDR2 from the germline V gene are SGHDN and FVKESK. The CDR3 has 16 amino acids. Trimming cost V 5 bases and J 1 base; bases outside gene matches: 4. For the CDR3, the DNA is TGTGCCAGCAGCATACTAGCGGGAGTGTCCTACAATGAGCAGTTCTTC. Translating gives CASSILAGVSYNEQFF.

This clonotype was seen more than once but under ten times. The chain is built from TRBV9 and TRBJ2-1, with TRBD1 matching 11 bases. CDR1 is SGDLS and CDR2 is YYNGEE in the germline V gene. V trimming: 0 bases; J trimming: 7 bases; junction bases outside the gene matches: 3. This CDR3 has 15 amino acids. The CDR3 loop is CASSVGTGGGNEQFF. In DNA form, the CDR3 reads TGTGCCAGCAGCGTAGGGACAGGGGGCGGGAATGAGCAGTTCTTC.

This clonotype was counted many times. CDR3 region: CASSQVSSTTDTQYF. CDR3 in DNA: TGCGCCAGCAGCCAAGTGAGCAGCACAACAGATACGCAGTATTTT. V is TRBV4-1 and J is TRBJ2-3; D unresolved. Between the trimmed V and J ends, which lost 1 base and 3 bases, there was a span of 11 bases. CDR1 is MGHRA, CDR2 YSYEKL, per germline. The CDR3 is 15 amino acids.

Remarks on this clonotype: This CDR3 fails to terminate in the conserved phenylalanine or tryptophan, so it likely reflects a read error. The chain links TRBV12-5 to TRBJ2-3; D is undetermined. CDR1 and CDR2 from the germline V gene are LGHNT and FRNRAP. V was pared by 6 bases and J by 0 bases, with 13 bases between. The CDR3 consists of 15 residues. CDR3 sequence: CASGIGQLSTDTQYC. The CDR3 region has the DNA TGTGCTAGTGGGATCGGGCAGCTTAGCACAGATACGCAGTATTGT.

This clonotype occurred many times. The chain uses TRBV27 and TRBJ1-2, with 9 nucleotides matching TRBD1. The germline CDR1 and CDR2 sequences are MNHEY and SMNVEV (reference sequence). This CDR3 region has 14 residues. V shed 4 bases, J shed 2 bases, and the junction held 2 bases outside the gene matches. CDR3 residues: CASSYGQGNYGYTF. The CDR3 DNA reads TGTGCCAGCAGTTATGGACAGGGGAACTATGGCTACACCTTC.

This chain joins TRBV20-1 and TRBJ2-7; 7 bases line up with TRBD1. Germline V CDR1 and CDR2: DFQATT, SNEGSKA (reference sequence). V trimming: 8 bases; J trimming: 0 bases; junction bases outside the gene matches: 4. The CDR3 extends over 12 amino acids. The CDR3, as DNA: TGCAGTCTCAGGGGGAGCTCCTACGAGCAGTACTTC. Residues: CSLRGSSYEQYF.

In this sample, this clonotype turned up a few times. V gene TRBV4-3 combines with J gene TRBJ2-3, with D unclear. V lost 1 base and J 4 bases, leaving 6 bases between the germline ends. CDR3 length: 13 residues. The germline gives CDR1 LGHNA, CDR2 YSLEER. CDR3 protein: CASSQVSPDTQYF. CDR3 DNA: TGCGCCAGCAGCCAAGTATCCCCAGATACGCAGTATTTT.

This clonotype showed up just a few times. This chain joins TRBV5-6 and TRBJ1-1, with 7 bases that match TRBD1. The germline gives CDR1 SGHDT, CDR2 YYEEEE. V was pared by 4 bases and J by 5 bases, with 11 bases of the junction left unmatched. The length of the CDR3 is 15 residues. CDR3 region: CASSPPVTGRTEAFF. The CDR3 DNA sequence: TGTGCCAGCAGCCCTCCGGTGACAGGGCGGACTGAAGCTTTCTTT.